At least ten counts were recorded for the clone carrying this TCR beta chain. These data belong to a study of T cells in Graves' hyperthyroidism and ophthalmopathy. Trimming cost V 8 bases and J 3 bases; bases outside gene matches: 11. Germline V lookup: CDR1 MDHEN, CDR2 SYDVKM. CDR3 length: 16 amino acids. RNA transcripts served as the template for amplifying TCR beta CDR3 regions. First-round RT-PCR of the TCR CDR3 relied on the HTBI primer set. TCRdb reprocessed the multiplex PCR reads with MiXCR, giving one entry per CDR3 protein. The data contain fewer than 300,000 distinct CDR3 sequences, less than 30% of them singletons.

The chain recombines TRBV28 with TRBJ2-7; 12 nucleotides match TRBD2. The sequence was obtained from a man between 35 and 55 years old with Graves' hyperthyroidism that later progressed to Graves' ophthalmopathy. The sequencing input was blood. The CDR3 nucleotides are TGTGCCAGCCTCGCCGGGACTAGCGGGCAGGGCTACGAGCAGTACTTC. Protein sequence: CASLAGTSGQGYEQYF.